A single sample gave rise to the 12 T cell receptor beta chains below, sequenced in a study of cytomegalovirus exposure and HLA in healthy donors. The PCR employed 60 Vbeta primers together with 13 Jbeta primers. Clones were sequenced by immunoSEQ multiplex PCR, and TCRdb holds only the in-frame ones, with some missing. The sample has 100,000 to 150,000 clones, around 71% seen once. The material sequenced was PBMCs. Receptors originate from a woman aged 55-75 years in good health and CMV-seropositive.

This sequence joins TRBV10-3 and TRBJ2-3; 7 bases fit TRBD2. The germline V gene has CDR1 ENHRY and CDR2 SYGVKD. The CDR3 spans 14 residues. Trimming removed 4 bases from V and 1 base from J; junction bases left unmatched: 2. Here the CDR3 DNA reads TGTGCCATCAGTGGCGGGGGAGGCACAGATACGCAGTATTTT. Translation: CAISGGGGTDTQYF.

The rearrangement uses TRBV7-9 and TRBJ1-5, with a tentative D call TRBD1 (6 bases). There are 15 residues in the CDR3. The germline V and J ends were trimmed by 3 bases and 5 bases, with 14 bases remaining between them. From germline, CDR1 is SEHNR and CDR2 FQNEAQ (reference sequence). Here the CDR3 DNA reads TGTGCCAGCAGCTTTGGGACAAGGGCGGATCAGCCCCAGCATTTT. As protein: CASSFGTRADQPQHF.

In this sample, this clone turned up once. The chain links TRBV11-3 to TRBJ2-1; 10 positions match TRBD1. The ends lost 5 bases at V and 7 bases at J; junction bases unmatched: 8. The CDR3 length is 15 residues. The germline V gene has CDR1 SGHNT and CDR2 YENEEA. CDR3 region: CASSPGQGLENEQFF. For the CDR3, the DNA is TGTGCCAGCAGCCCGGGACAGGGGCTAGAAAATGAGCAGTTCTTC.

The V and J genes are TRBV18 and TRBJ1-5, with a weak D call TRBD1 (5 bases). The CDR3 loop spans 13 amino acids. The V end was cut by 3 bases, the J end by 7 bases, with 10 bases between. Germline lookup yields CDR1 KGHSH and CDR2 LQKENI. The CDR3 sequence: CASSPSREQPQHF. DNA for the CDR3: TGTGCCAGCTCACCTTCCAGGGAACAGCCCCAGCATTTT.

This chain connects TRBV28 to TRBJ1-1, with D perhaps TRBD1 (5 bases). With 10 bases removed from V and 1 base from J, the gap between germline ends came to 16 bases. The germline CDR1 and CDR2 sequences are MDHEN and SYDVKM. CDR3 length: 14 amino acids. This CDR3 is CATQRGVGNTEAFF. The CDR3 nucleotides read TGTGCCACTCAGCGGGGGGTAGGGAACACTGAAGCTTTCTTT.

J is TRBJ1-2 and V is TRBV6-1; D is possibly TRBD1 (5 bases). V was pared by 7 bases and J by 8 bases, with 14 bases between. CDR3 length: 12 amino acids. Per the germline V gene, CDR1 is MNHNS and CDR2 is SASEGT. The chain's CDR3 is CASKDNLDGYTF. The CDR3 nucleotides read TGTGCCAGCAAGGACAACCTGGACGGCTACACCTTC.

Concerning this clone itself: The germline gene is not matched at one end of the junction; a read error may be the cause. The V gene is TRBV5-1, the J gene TRBJ1-5; TRBD1 is a possible D gene (5 bases). Germline lookup yields CDR1 SGHRS and CDR2 YFSETQ. The CDR3 length is 15 residues. The CDR3 bases are TGCACCAGCAGCTTGGGGGGAGGTAGCAATCAGCCCCAGCATTTT. The encoded protein is CTSSLGGGSNQPQHF.

The V call is TRBV18, the J call TRBJ2-5; D is uncertain. V shed 2 bases and J shed 1 base, with 5 bases lying between them. The germline V gene has CDR1 KGHSH and CDR2 LQKENI. The CDR3 covers 13 residues. The CDR3 spells CASSPGRQETQYF. The DNA of the CDR3 is TGTGCCAGCTCACCAGGCCGCCAAGAGACCCAGTACTTC.

This rearrangement joins TRBV5-4 to TRBJ2-7, with D possibly being TRBD2 (5 bases). This CDR3 is 13 amino acids long. Germline loops: CDR1 SGHNT, CDR2 YYREEE (reference sequence). V was clipped by 2 bases and J by 5 bases, with 11 bases between them. For the CDR3, the DNA is TGTGCCAGCAGCTTTGCTAGGGAGCACGAGCAGTACTTC. Its protein product is CASSFAREHEQYF.

The CDR3 nucleotides read TGTGCCAGCAGTGTACAGGTTTTAGATACGCAGTATTTT. It translates to CASSVQVLDTQYF. V is TRBV6-1 and J is TRBJ2-3; D may be TRBD1 (5 bases). V was clipped by 4 bases and J by 5 bases, with 10 bases between them. The CDR3 has 13 residues. Germline V gene lookup returns CDR1 MNHNS and CDR2 SASEGT.

This rearrangement joins TRBV18 to TRBJ2-7; no clear D. This CDR3 contains 15 residues. V lost 0 bases, J lost 2 bases, and 11 bases lay in between. CDR1 is KGHSH and CDR2 is LQKENI in the germline V gene. DNA of the CDR3: TGTGCCAGCTCACCACCCTCCAGTGTGACCTACGAGCAGTACTTC. Protein sequence: CASSPPSSVTYEQYF.

The rearrangement uses TRBV2 and TRBJ1-5, with D possibly being TRBD1 (5 bases). Per germline, CDR1 SNHLY and CDR2 FYNNEI. The CDR3 is made up of 14 amino acids. The germline V and J ends were trimmed by 4 bases and 1 base, with 8 bases remaining between them. The CDR3 loop is CASSGGRSNQPQHF. DNA for the CDR3: TGTGCCAGCAGTGGGGGCCGGAGCAATCAGCCCCAGCATTTT.